This T cell receptor beta chain was sequenced during a study of blood T cell repertoires in COVID-19 (TCRdb year 2020). About the full investigation: Samples covering the acute and convalescent phases of COVID-19 were provided by collaborators in the United States, Italy and Spain. The material from the prospective study consisted of cDNA or gDNA derived from T cells, B-cell-depleted T cells, or PBMCs. Deeply sampled blood TCRbeta repertoires from subjects exposed to, actively infected with, or recovered from COVID-19 were included in the dataset. A freely available public database, intended as a resource for researchers studying the immune response to SARS-CoV-2, is where the repertoires were released. Samples were obtained from the ongoing ImmuneRACE study (first 160 participants) and from over 1,000 subjects provided by 6 global collaborators. Sample metadata almost always included a de-identified subject ID, COVID-19 status, age in years and sex. Where available, HLA class I and class II types were taken from metadata supplied by the sample provider and were not determined by assay-based typing.

Points on this clone: Its antigen remains unidentified. Base qualities are not recorded, but no much larger clone differs from it by a single base.

Collaborating institutions collected whole blood in K2EDTA tubes following their own protocols. Collaborator samples were shipped for TCRbeta analysis as frozen whole blood, isolated PBMCs, or DNA extracted from either sample type. Spanning cysteine to phenylalanine, the CDR3 consists of 13 amino acids. The sequence is cut down to CDR3 DNA, 39 bases in frame from base 1. Trimming removed 5 bases from V and 4 bases from J, leaving 12 bases between the germline ends. Sequences SGHTA (CDR1) and FQGNSA (CDR2) are obtained from the germline V gene. TCRbeta CDR3 regions were amplified from genomic DNA using the immunoSEQ Assay, a bias-controlled multiplex PCR. The paper's data handling went like this. The number of nucleated cells in each sample was estimated from the amplification of reference gene primers within the assay. Sequence reads were collapsed and filtered to measure the absolute abundance of every unique TCRbeta CDR3 rearrangement. Productive Simpson clonality was computed per sample as the square root of Simpson's diversity index over productive rearrangements. TCRdb retrieved this table from immuneACCESS and kept in-frame rearrangements only. Not all clones are present; in checked studies, unresolved V genes account for under half, and no reason is known for the remainder. V, J and clone size derive from that table, while D and trimming were established from the DNA sequence. The sample data list about 200,000 clones, and 89% of these were observed just once. The ten largest clones capture around 7% of the sample.

Results and caveats for the whole study, not just this receptor: How much clinical and demographic metadata was included differed by source and by participant, and the metadata was provided uncurated.

Sequencing input: peripheral blood. The TCR originated in a man between 35 and 55 years old with acute or convalescent COVID-19. Recombination linked TRBV7-2 to TRBJ2-7, and the D gene may be TRBD1, 6 bases matching. The encoded CDR3 is CASSVLQGYEQYF. The DNA sequence is as follows: TGTGCCAGCAGCGTGCTCCAGGGGTACGAGCAGTACTTC.